This TCR beta chain came from a study of control samples from healthy donors and cancer patients. Clones were read by immunoSEQ multiplex PCR, and TCRdb kept only the in-frame ones, dropping some. This sample has approximately 140,000 clones, with roughly 89% found just once. The CDR3 totals 14 residues. The germline CDR1 and CDR2 sequences are SGHNT and YENEEA. Germline trimming cut 1 base from V and 4 bases from J; bases unmatched to any gene: 3. V and J are TRBV11-3 and TRBJ2-5, with 7 bases aligning to TRBD2. The clonotype was recovered from a man aged 50-59 years with head and neck cancer. Material: PBMCs. CDR3 in amino acids: CASSLGGEGETQYF. The CDR3 DNA reads TGTGCCAGCAGCTTAGGAGGGGAGGGAGAGACCCAGTACTTC.